One sample yielded the 26 T cell receptor beta chains listed below, sequenced in a study of CD8+ T cells in alopecia areata. cDNA reverse transcribed from extracted RNA served as the sequencing template. TCRdb's table, derived via immunoSEQ multiplex PCR, lists solely in-frame clones and lacks some. The profile shows fewer than 150,000 clones, about 60% of them singletons. The sequenced material came from CD4+ T cells sorted from blood. Every receptor here comes from a human donor in good health.

V gene TRBV19 combines with J gene TRBJ1-1, with unresolved D. The CDR3 sequence is 13 residues long. V was cut by 7 bases and J by 5 bases, with 14 bases left in between. Germline values: CDR1 LNHDA, CDR2 SQIVND (reference sequence). The chain's CDR3 is CASNESILTEAFF. The CDR3 DNA reads as TGTGCCAGTAACGAAAGCATTCTGACTGAAGCTTTCTTT.

The V call is TRBV30, the J call TRBJ1-1, with D perhaps matching TRBD1 (5 bases). Germline assignment: CDR1 GTSNPN and CDR2 SVGIG (reference sequence). This CDR3 is built from 14 residues. The V end was cut by 1 base, the J end by 1 base, with 10 bases between. CDR3 in DNA: TGTGCCTGGAGTGGTTCGGGGCGGAACACTGAAGCTTTCTTT. The encoded protein is CAWSGSGRNTEAFF.

The genes are TRBV10-3 and TRBJ2-5, with a weak D call TRBD1 (7 bases). V shed 9 bases and J shed 4 bases, with 15 bases lying between them. CDR1 and CDR2 from the germline V gene are ENHRY and SYGVKD. This CDR3 has 13 amino acids. Written as DNA, the CDR3 is TGTGCCATGGCGGGGACAGACGGAGAGACCCAGTACTTC. Its translation is CAMAGTDGETQYF.

This clone was seen a single time. The CDR3 spells CASSLSGDQPQHF. In DNA form, the CDR3 reads TGCGCCAGCAGCTTATCGGGGGATCAGCCCCAGCATTTT. The chain uses TRBV5-1 and TRBJ1-5; D might be TRBD1 (5 bases). V lost 2 bases and J 5 bases, leaving 8 bases between the germline ends. The CDR3 extends over 13 amino acids. Germline V gene sequence: CDR1 SGHRS, CDR2 YFSETQ.

This chain connects TRBV30 to TRBJ1-5; 9 bases are shared with TRBD1. Germline V gives CDR1 GTSNPN, CDR2 SVGIG (reference sequence). The CDR3 extends over 15 amino acids. The junction had 4 bases not matched to a gene; V was cut back by 2 bases and J by 2 bases. The CDR3 DNA is TGTGCCTGGAGTCTGGGACAGGGAGGCAATCAGCCCCAGCATTTT. Its translation is CAWSLGQGGNQPQHF.

This chain joins TRBV29-1 and TRBJ1-1; the D is unclear. The CDR3 contains 13 residues. CDR1 is SQVTM and CDR2 is ANQGSEA in the germline V gene. Trimming cost V 5 bases and J 3 bases, with 13 bases left between them. The CDR3 loop reads CSVQDLGDTEAFF. CDR3 DNA sequence: TGCAGCGTTCAGGATCTCGGGGACACTGAAGCTTTCTTT.

V is TRBV27 and J is TRBJ1-5; D is undetermined. The CDR3 covers 13 residues. The germline V and J ends were trimmed by 3 bases and 2 bases, with 5 bases remaining between them. The V gene's germline CDR1 is MNHEY and CDR2 SMNVEV (reference sequence). The CDR3 bases are TGTGCCAGCAGTTTTCGCGGCAATCAGCCCCAGCATTTT. This sequence encodes CASSFRGNQPQHF.

This clone showed up just a few times. The rearrangement uses TRBV2 and TRBJ2-1; 7 bases are a match to TRBD1. Trimming at V came to 9 bases and at J to 4 bases, leaving 9 bases not matched to a gene. CDR1 and CDR2 (germline): SNHLY, FYNNEI. The CDR3 contains 14 residues. The CDR3 protein is CASLQRQGYNEQFF. As DNA, the CDR3 is TGTGCCAGTCTGCAGAGACAGGGATACAATGAGCAGTTCTTC.

The chain couples TRBV6-5 to TRBJ1-2; TRBD1 agrees at 9 bases. The length of the CDR3 is 14 residues. V trimming: 6 bases; J trimming: 8 bases; junction bases outside the gene matches: 10. Germline CDR1 reads MNHEY; CDR2 reads SVGAGI. The CDR3 DNA reads TGTGCCAGCAGCCGAACGGGACAGGGTGGGGGCTACACCTTC. The encoded protein is CASSRTGQGGGYTF.

J is TRBJ1-6 and V is TRBV27; no clear D. V was cut by 2 bases and J by 9 bases, with 14 bases left in between. CDR1 and CDR2 from the germline V gene are MNHEY and SMNVEV (reference sequence). The CDR3 length is 15 residues. The CDR3 loop reads CASSLEGPPGSPLHF. CDR3 coding DNA: TGTGCCAGCAGTTTAGAGGGCCCACCTGGTTCACCCCTCCACTTT.

This clone was detected a few times. The chain combines TRBV29-1 with TRBJ2-5; D is undetermined. CDR1 and CDR2 (germline): SQVTM, ANQGSEA. The CDR3 runs to 14 residues. The ends were cut back, 4 bases at V and 0 bases at J, with 12 bases in the middle. CDR3 protein: CSVVPQSHQETQYF. CDR3 coding DNA: TGCAGCGTTGTCCCACAGAGCCACCAAGAGACCCAGTACTTC.

The rearrangement links TRBV25-1 to TRBJ2-4, with 8 positions matching TRBD2. V dropped 9 bases and J dropped 7; count of bases not matched to a gene: 8. Germline-derived CDR1 and CDR2 are MGHDK and SYGVNS. This CDR3 is built from 13 residues. The CDR3: CASRGGPSNIQYF. For the CDR3, the DNA is TGTGCCAGTCGGGGGGGGCCGAGTAACATTCAGTACTTC.

V and J are TRBV29-1 and TRBJ1-4; no reliable D call. The CDR3 is 14 amino acids. Trimming left V 0 bases short and J 6 bases short, with 11 bases between. CDR1 and CDR2 from the germline V gene are SQVTM and ANQGSEA. This CDR3 reads CSVEDTGRDEKLFF. CDR3 nucleotide sequence: TGCAGCGTTGAAGACACCGGACGTGATGAAAAACTGTTTTTT.

This clone was recorded a few times. The V and J genes are TRBV5-1 and TRBJ1-1; D is uncertain. V lost 4 bases, J lost 1 base, and 11 bases lay in between. The CDR3 has 14 residues. Germline V gene lookup returns CDR1 SGHRS and CDR2 YFSETQ. The CDR3 loop is CASSRGPGNTEAFF. CDR3 nucleotides: TGCGCCAGCAGCCGAGGGCCTGGGAACACTGAAGCTTTCTTT.

The CDR3 protein is CASSPPGTGTTGELFF. In DNA, the CDR3 is TGCGCCAGCAGCCCACCTGGGACAGGCACCACCGGGGAGCTGTTTTTT. This sequence joins TRBV5-1 and TRBJ2-2; TRBD1 matches at 8 bases. Germline lookup yields CDR1 SGHRS and CDR2 YFSETQ. Trimming took 4 bases from V and 4 from J; bases not matched to a gene: 9. The CDR3 totals 16 residues. Together with reference TRBV5-1 and TRBJ2-2, the CDR3 gives the full variable domain: KAGVTQTPRYLIKTRGQQVTLSCSPISGHRSVSWYQQTPGQGLQFLFEYFSETQRNKGNFPGRFSGRQFSNSRSEMNVSTLELGDSALYLCASSPPGTGTTGELFFGEGSRLTVL.

The V call is TRBV30, the J call TRBJ2-1; a weak D match, TRBD1 (6 bases). This CDR3 region has 13 residues. V was pared by 0 bases and J by 8 bases, with 11 bases between. Germline V lookup: CDR1 GTSNPN, CDR2 SVGIG (reference sequence). Here the CDR3 DNA reads TGTGCCTGGAGTGTATCGTGGGGGCATGAGCAGTTCTTC. Amino acids: CAWSVSWGHEQFF.

In its sample, this clone was seen many times. The rearrangement uses TRBV7-9 and TRBJ2-7; 12 nucleotides agree with TRBD2. Germline V CDR1 and CDR2: SEHNR, FQNEAQ (reference sequence). This CDR3 is 17 amino acids long. Losses at the gene ends were 5 bases for V and 3 bases for J; bases not matched to a gene: 11. Here the CDR3 reads CASSPTPRLAGDYEQYF. The CDR3 region has the DNA TGTGCCAGCAGCCCCACCCCCCGACTAGCGGGGGACTACGAGCAGTACTTC. The full variable domain, in which reference TRBV7-9 and TRBJ2-7 provide the parts outside the CDR3, is DTGVSQNPRHKITKRGQNVTFRCDPISEHNRLYWYRQTLGQGPEFLTYFQNEAQLEKSRLLSDRFSAERPKGSFSTLEIQRTEQGDSAMYLCASSPTPRLAGDYEQYFGPGTRLTVT.

The rearrangement joins TRBV14 to TRBJ1-2; D not resolved. The CDR3 length is 12 residues. V was trimmed by 3 bases and J by 3 bases, leaving 5 bases between them. Germline loops: CDR1 SGHDN, CDR2 FVKESK. CDR3 nucleotides: TGTGCCAGCAGCCAGGGTTACTATGGCTACACCTTC. Amino acids: CASSQGYYGYTF.

The gene calls are TRBV4-1 and TRBJ1-1; D is ambiguous. CDR3 length equals 12 residues. The V end was cut by 3 bases, the J end by 8 bases, with 10 bases between. In germline, CDR1 is MGHRA, CDR2 YSYEKL. For the CDR3, the DNA is TGCGCCAGCAGCCACCCCTTTACGGAAGCTTTCTTT. Residues: CASSHPFTEAFF.

This clone has more than one count but fewer than ten. The rearrangement links TRBV6-1 to TRBJ2-5; D possibly corresponds to TRBD2 (6 bases). Germline CDR1 is MNHNS and CDR2 is SASEGT. V lost 4 bases to trimming and J lost 5 bases, with 11 bases between them. CDR3 length: 13 amino acids. The CDR3 loop is CASSAPGRETQYF. The CDR3 DNA follows: TGTGCCAGCAGTGCCCCTGGGAGGGAGACCCAGTACTTC.

This clone appeared a few times. V and J are TRBV2 and TRBJ2-3; unclear D gene. This CDR3 is 14 amino acids long. V lost 8 bases, J lost 0 bases, and 12 bases lay in between. Germline V gene lookup returns CDR1 SNHLY and CDR2 FYNNEI. The CDR3 bases are TGTGCCAGCGAGGCTCGACTGAGCACAGATACGCAGTATTTT. It codes for CASEARLSTDTQYF.

The chain joins TRBV30 to TRBJ1-2, with D possibly TRBD1 on 5 matching bases. V was clipped by 7 bases and J by 2 bases, with 14 bases between them. Germline V gives CDR1 GTSNPN, CDR2 SVGIG (reference sequence). The CDR3 contains 13 residues. CDR3 bases: TGTGCCTCGGGGCTTGGCCGAAACTATGGCTACACCTTC. Amino acids: CASGLGRNYGYTF.

This chain connects TRBV4-1 to TRBJ2-7; D uncertain. Per the germline V gene, CDR1 is MGHRA and CDR2 is YSYEKL. The CDR3 loop spans 14 amino acids. V was trimmed by 6 bases and J by 4 bases, leaving 16 bases between them. CDR3 amino acids: CASRRSPRAYEQYF. CDR3 nucleotide sequence: TGCGCCAGCAGACGCTCACCTCGGGCTTACGAGCAGTACTTC.

The chain uses TRBV19 and TRBJ2-1; D tentatively reads TRBD1 or TRBD2 (5 bases each). The CDR3 sequence is 14 residues long. V shed 6 bases and J shed 4 bases, with 13 bases lying between them. Germline values: CDR1 LNHDA, CDR2 SQIVND (reference sequence). Written as DNA, the CDR3 is TGTGCCAGTAGAGGTACGGGACGGTACAATGAGCAGTTCTTC. As protein: CASRGTGRYNEQFF. The full variable domain, its missing parts supplied by reference TRBV19 and TRBJ2-1, is DGGITQSPKYLFRKEGQNVTLSCEQNLNHDAMYWYRQDPGQGLRLIYYSQIVNDFQKGDIAEGYSVSREKKESFPLTVTSAQKNPTAFYLCASRGTGRYNEQFFGPGTRLTVL.

This clone was recorded a few times. The chain couples TRBV30 to TRBJ1-6; 9 bases are shared with TRBD1. The CDR3 sequence is 14 residues long. Trimming cost V 4 bases and J 10 bases; bases outside gene matches: 8. In germline, CDR1 is GTSNPN, CDR2 SVGIG (reference sequence). The CDR3 DNA reads TGTGCCTGGAACAAACAGGGGGCAATCTCACCCCTCCACTTT. Its translation is CAWNKQGAISPLHF.

This chain uses TRBV2 with TRBJ2-7; weak D call: TRBD1 (6 bases). This CDR3 region has 13 residues. Germline V CDR1 and CDR2: SNHLY, FYNNEI. The V gene lost 7 bases and the J gene lost 1 base, with 11 bases spanning the gap. CDR3 protein: CASNYGQSYEQYF. For the CDR3, the DNA is TGTGCCAGCAATTACGGACAGTCCTACGAGCAGTACTTC.